These 24 T cell receptor beta chains originate from one sample sequenced in a study of radiotherapy plus CTLA-4 blockade in lung cancer. Libraries were prepared by immunoSEQ multiplex PCR; TCRdb keeps only in-frame clonotypes and omits some of them. The repertoire holds tens of thousands of clones, with approximately 84% as singletons. The sequencing used peripheral blood, collected from a patient treated with radiotherapy plus ipilimumab. The receptors here all came from a human donor with non-small cell lung cancer whose response to radiotherapy plus ipilimumab could not be evaluated.

In this sample, this clone turned up once. This rearrangement joins TRBV2 to TRBJ1-5; no definite D call. V lost 8 bases to trimming and J lost 7 bases, with 15 bases between them. This CDR3 spans 13 amino acids. Per germline, CDR1 SNHLY and CDR2 FYNNEI. The CDR3 reads CASLGPAGQPQHF. In DNA, the CDR3 is TGTGCCAGCCTCGGTCCGGCGGGCCAGCCCCAGCATTTT. The full variable domain, rest sourced from reference TRBV2 and TRBJ1-5, is EPEVTQTPSHQVTQMGQEVILRCVPISNHLYFYWYRQILGQKVEFLVSFYNNEISEKSEIFDDQFSVERPDGSNFTLKIRSTKLEDSAMYFCASLGPAGQPQHFGDGTRLSIL.

CDR3 region: CASRTGARNEKLFF. CDR3 nucleotides: TGTGCCAGCAGGACAGGGGCCAGAAATGAAAAACTGTTTTTT. The chain employs TRBV2 and TRBJ1-4; 8 bases agree with TRBD1. J was trimmed by 5 bases and V by 6 bases; bases with no gene match: 5. This CDR3 has 14 residues. CDR1 and CDR2 (germline): SNHLY, FYNNEI.

The chain combines TRBV9 with TRBJ2-1; weak D call: TRBD1 (6 bases). Germline V CDR1 and CDR2: SGDLS, YYNGEE. The CDR3 covers 15 residues. Between the trimmed V and J ends, which lost 4 bases and 5 bases, there was a span of 16 bases. The CDR3 loop reads CASSSGQGLNNEQFF. CDR3 nucleotide sequence: TGTGCCAGCAGCTCGGGGCAGGGGCTTAACAATGAGCAGTTCTTC.

The chain carries TRBV11-2 and TRBJ2-7, with 13 positions matching TRBD2. From germline, CDR1 is SGHAT and CDR2 FQNNGV. The CDR3 contains 15 residues. V lost 4 bases, J lost 9 bases, and 9 bases stayed unmatched. The CDR3 reads CASSSGTSGMVGQYF. The CDR3, as DNA: TGTGCCAGCAGCTCCGGGACTAGCGGGATGGTAGGGCAGTACTTC.

In DNA, the CDR3 is TGTGCCAGCAGCTACCCGGGGGGCTACACCTTC. It yields the protein CASSYPGGYTF. This chain joins TRBV28 and TRBJ1-2; D ambiguous. The CDR3 sequence is 11 residues long. Germline CDR1 and CDR2: MDHEN and SYDVKM. V was shortened by 6 bases and J by 8 bases, with 10 bases between the two germline ends.

The rearrangement joins TRBV7-2 to TRBJ2-7; the D gene is possibly TRBD1 (6 bases). There are 13 residues in the CDR3. Trimming removed 2 bases from V and 7 bases from J, with 12 bases in between. Germline CDR1 and CDR2: SGHTA and FQGNSA. CDR3: CASSLSAGVEQYF. The CDR3 DNA reads TGTGCCAGCAGCTTATCGGCAGGGGTAGAGCAGTACTTC.

The chain links TRBV10-3 to TRBJ1-2; 8 nucleotides agree with TRBD1. The CDR3 runs to 14 residues. CDR1 is ENHRY and CDR2 is SYGVKD in the germline V gene. Trimming removed 7 bases from V and 7 bases from J; junction bases left unmatched: 11. CDR3 sequence (DNA): TGTGCCATCACTGTGGACAGGGATTATATTGGCTACACCTTC. The encoded protein is CAITVDRDYIGYTF.

The J gene is TRBJ2-1, the V gene TRBV28, with a tentative D call TRBD2 (5 bases). The germline CDR1 and CDR2 sequences are MDHEN and SYDVKM. The CDR3 totals 16 residues. With 6 bases removed from V and 0 bases from J, the gap between germline ends came to 15 bases. The DNA of the CDR3 is TGTGCCAGCAGCCCCGCTAGCTCGATCTCCTACAATGAGCAGTTCTTC. This codes for CASSPASSISYNEQFF.

The chain couples TRBV9 to TRBJ2-1; 11 bases are a match to TRBD2. Germline CDR1 SGDLS, CDR2 YYNGEE. The CDR3 has 14 residues. Trimming at V came to 0 bases and at J to 9 bases, leaving 2 bases not matched to a gene. CDR3 in DNA: TGTGCCAGCAGCGTAGGGCTAGCGGGAGGTGAGCAGTTCTTC. Protein sequence: CASSVGLAGGEQFF.

This chain uses TRBV28 with TRBJ2-3; 10 bases map to TRBD2. Trimming took 4 bases from V and 4 from J; bases not matched to a gene: 11. The CDR3 consists of 17 residues. CDR1 is MDHEN, CDR2 SYDVKM, per germline. The CDR3 DNA follows: TGTGCCAGCAGTTACGGTAGGCTAGCGGGAGATGCAGATACGCAGTATTTT. Amino acids: CASSYGRLAGDADTQYF. Complete variable domain (other parts from reference TRBV28 and TRBJ2-3): DVKVTQSSRYLVKRTGEKVFLECVQDMDHENMFWYRQDPGLGLRLIYFSYDVKMKEKGDIPEGYSVSREKKERFSLILESASTNQTSMYLCASSYGRLAGDADTQYFGPGTRLTVL.

This clone was observed a handful of times. This rearrangement joins TRBV9 to TRBJ2-5; TRBD1 matches at 7 bases. The CDR3 has 13 residues. J lost 4 bases, V lost 4 bases, and 4 bases had no gene match. Germline V gives CDR1 SGDLS, CDR2 YYNGEE. For the CDR3, the DNA is TGTGCCAGCAGCCAGGGGGTGGGAGAGACCCAGTACTTC. Its protein is CASSQGVGETQYF.

The rearrangement links TRBV19 to TRBJ1-3; the D is unclear. V dropped 6 bases and J dropped 0 bases, with 6 bases sitting between them. Germline V lookup: CDR1 LNHDA, CDR2 SQIVND (reference sequence). CDR3 length: 13 residues. The CDR3 loop reads CASSSFSGNTIYF. The DNA for the CDR3 is TGTGCCAGTAGCTCGTTCTCTGGAAACACCATATATTTT.

This clone was picked up a small number of times. The chain uses TRBV20-1 and TRBJ1-2, with a possible D match to TRBD1 (6 bases). Deletions cut 8 bases from V and 7 bases from J, with 14 bases between. Germline V gene data show CDR1 as DFQATT and CDR2 as SNEGSKA (reference sequence). The CDR3 totals 11 residues. CDR3 loop: CSWEGVAGYTF. The CDR3 coding sequence is TGCAGTTGGGAGGGGGTGGCTGGCTACACCTTC.

J is TRBJ1-5 and V is TRBV4-3; D ambiguous. This CDR3 is built from 15 residues. Trimming removed 4 bases from V and 1 base from J, with 11 bases in between. Per germline, CDR1 LGHNA and CDR2 YSLEER. The CDR3 sequence is CASSRKAGSNQPQHF. CDR3 bases: TGCGCCAGCAGCCGTAAGGCGGGCAGCAATCAGCCCCAGCATTTT.

Turning to this clone: One end of the junction is discordant with germline, which a read error may explain. The same CDR3 arises from other DNA sequences in this sample as well. The rearrangement uses TRBV5-4 and TRBJ1-2, with D tentatively TRBD1 (5 bases). Germline V lookup: CDR1 SGHNT, CDR2 YYREEE (reference sequence). The CDR3 is 15 amino acids. This chain's CDR3 is CASSVNIGGGYGYTF. The DNA for the CDR3 is TGCGCCAGCAGCGTAAATATCGGGGGAGGCTATGGCTACACCTTC.

The chain links TRBV4-1 to TRBJ1-2; 7 nucleotides match TRBD1. The length of the CDR3 is 15 residues. Germline CDR1 MGHRA, CDR2 YSYEKL. V was pared by 0 bases and J by 5 bases, with 6 bases of the junction left unmatched. The CDR3 DNA reads as TGCGCCAGCAGCCAAGATACAGGGGTTGGGTATGGCTACACCTTC. It codes for CASSQDTGVGYGYTF.

V gene TRBV11-2 combines with J gene TRBJ2-1; 7 nucleotides align to TRBD2. CDR1 and CDR2 from the germline V gene are SGHAT and FQNNGV. J was trimmed by 13 bases and V by 4 bases; bases with no gene match: 16. The CDR3 loop spans 15 amino acids. CDR3 nucleotide sequence: TGTGCCAGCAGCTCGACGACTAGCTTCTATAACTCTCAGTTCTTC. It codes for CASSSTTSFYNSQFF.

V gene TRBV7-9 combines with J gene TRBJ1-4, with 7 bases lining up with TRBD1. V shed 5 bases and J 8 bases; nucleotides not matched to a gene: 5. The CDR3 runs to 13 residues. Germline loops: CDR1 SEHNR, CDR2 FQNEAQ (reference sequence). CDR3: CASSQGQPEKLFF. CDR3 bases: TGTGCCAGCAGCCAGGGACAGCCGGAAAAACTGTTTTTT.

This clone was seen only once. The chain couples TRBV19 to TRBJ1-1; 7 bases are shared with TRBD1. The CDR3 length is 16 residues. The germline V gene encodes CDR1 LNHDA and CDR2 SQIVND (reference sequence). Losses at the gene ends were 11 bases for V and 1 base for J; bases not matched to a gene: 16. The DNA of the CDR3 is TGTGCCTCAAGGCCAAGGGGGCGCAGGCAGAACACTGAAGCTTTCTTT. This codes for CASRPRGRRQNTEAFF.

This clone has more than one count but fewer than ten. The rearrangement joins TRBV29-1 to TRBJ2-1; TRBD2 aligns across 7 bases. The CDR3 has 11 amino acids. Looked up from germline, CDR1 is SQVTM and CDR2 is ANQGSEA. V was pared by 3 bases and J by 7 bases, with 0 bases of the junction left unmatched. The CDR3 DNA reads TGCAGCGTTGACGGGGGGAATGAGCAGTTCTTC. Its translation is CSVDGGNEQFF.

The chain couples TRBV4-2 to TRBJ2-7; no reliable D call. Germline assignment: CDR1 LGHNA and CDR2 YNFKEQ. This CDR3 has 14 amino acids. V lost 0 bases to trimming and J lost 1 base, with 7 bases between them. The CDR3 loop is CASSQEWQSYEQYF. CDR3 nucleotide sequence: TGTGCCAGCAGCCAAGAGTGGCAATCCTACGAGCAGTACTTC.

This clone is medium-sized in the sample. The CDR3 is CASSIGGSTNEKLFF. The DNA for the CDR3 is TGTGCCAGTAGTATAGGCGGATCAACTAATGAAAAACTGTTTTTT. This chain joins TRBV19 and TRBJ1-4; D gene ambiguous. Trimming removed 1 base at V and 0 bases at J, with 6 bases between. This CDR3 contains 15 residues. CDR1 and CDR2 (germline): LNHDA, SQIVND (reference sequence).

The chain joins TRBV10-3 to TRBJ1-2; 8 bases line up with TRBD1. The CDR3 contains 14 residues. V lost 6 bases to trimming and J lost 5 bases; unmatched junction nucleotides: 8. Germline V CDR1 and CDR2: ENHRY, SYGVKD. CDR3 protein: CAIRRQGARYGYTF. In DNA, the CDR3 is TGTGCCATCAGGAGGCAGGGGGCGCGGTATGGCTACACCTTC.

The chain has TRBV12-5 and TRBJ2-3; no clear D gene. Germline V gene lookup returns CDR1 LGHNT and CDR2 FRNRAP. This CDR3 has 13 residues. Trimming took off 1 base at V and 1 base at J, with 3 bases between the two ends. This CDR3 reads CASGLGGTDTQYF. CDR3 sequence (DNA): TGTGCTAGTGGTTTGGGCGGCACAGATACGCAGTATTTT.